Below, 13 T cell receptor beta chains from the same sample are listed, as sequenced in a study of identical twins. Via MiXCR, TCRdb re-called the 5' RACE reads, giving one row per CDR3 protein. The sample lists 350,000 to 450,000 distinct CDR3 sequences; under 20% were seen once. Sequencing input: naive T cells sorted from blood. The receptors derive from a middle-aged man in good health.

Details on this clonotype: Its ends do not fully match the called genes, so a read error is possible. This chain joins TRBV7-2 and TRBJ2-7, with D perhaps TRBD2 (5 bases). The germline CDR1 and CDR2 sequences are SGHTA and FQGNSA. The CDR3 is 15 residues long. CDR3 sequence reads: CASSLARGLAAEEYF. CDR3 DNA sequence: TGTGCCAGCAGCTTAGCGAGAGGTCTAGCTGCCGAGGAGTACTTC.

CDR3: CSAGLANYGYTF. CDR3 nucleotides: TGCAGTGCTGGCTTGGCTAACTATGGCTACACCTTC. The J gene is TRBJ1-2, the V gene TRBV20-1; no definite D call. The CDR3 covers 12 residues. Germline V gene sequence: CDR1 DFQATT, CDR2 SNEGSKA (reference sequence). Trimming pared 5 bases from V and 0 bases from J, leaving 7 bases between.

The chain uses TRBV7-9 and TRBJ2-1; 10 bases fit TRBD2. There are 15 residues in the CDR3. The trim removed 4 bases at V and 7 bases at J, leaving 7 bases unmatched. Germline loops: CDR1 SEHNR, CDR2 FQNEAQ (reference sequence). The CDR3 is CASSSLAGVGNEQFF. In DNA, the CDR3 is TGTGCCAGCAGCTCCCTAGCGGGAGTAGGTAATGAGCAGTTCTTC.

The genes are TRBV5-1 and TRBJ2-3; maybe TRBD2 (6 bases). Deletions cut 4 bases from V and 0 bases from J, with 12 bases between. This CDR3 region has 15 residues. In germline, CDR1 is SGHRS, CDR2 YFSETQ. The CDR3 reads CASSRDFPSTDTQYF. The DNA of the CDR3 is TGCGCCAGCAGCAGGGACTTTCCTAGCACAGATACGCAGTATTTT. Looking up the rest from reference TRBV5-1 and TRBJ2-3 gives the full variable domain: KAGVTQTPRYLIKTRGQQVTLSCSPISGHRSVSWYQQTPGQGLQFLFEYFSETQRNKGNFPGRFSGRQFSNSRSEMNVSTLELGDSALYLCASSRDFPSTDTQYFGPGTRLTVL.

This clonotype is a singleton in its sample. The V gene is TRBV29-1, the J gene TRBJ2-1; 8 bases are shared with TRBD1. Per germline, CDR1 SQVTM and CDR2 ANQGSEA. The V and J ends lost 6 bases and 4 bases, in that order; junction bases with no gene match: 8. This CDR3 has 14 amino acids. CDR3 DNA: TGCAGCGTCGCAGGGACAGGATTGTACAATGAGCAGTTCTTC. It encodes CSVAGTGLYNEQFF.

The CDR3, as DNA: TGTGCCAGCAGCTCGAAAGGAATCTCTGGGGCCAACGTCCTGACTTTC. Translation gives CASSSKGISGANVLTF. The chain employs TRBV5-6 and TRBJ2-6; D gene unclear. Germline-derived CDR1 and CDR2 are SGHDT and YYEEEE. This CDR3 contains 16 residues. Between the trimmed V and J ends, which lost 3 bases and 0 bases, there was a span of 10 bases.

V is TRBV15 and J is TRBJ2-7; 8 nucleotides match TRBD2. The ends lost 3 bases at V and 3 bases at J; junction bases unmatched: 7. Germline lookup yields CDR1 LNHNV and CDR2 YYDKDF (reference sequence). CDR3 length: 15 residues. CDR3 residues: CATSRSGTSGYEQYF. In DNA form, the CDR3 reads TGTGCCACCAGCAGGTCCGGGACTAGTGGCTACGAGCAGTACTTC.

This clonotype was counted at least ten times. The chain links TRBV20-1 to TRBJ1-5; 9 bases align to TRBD1. V was clipped by 3 bases and J by 6 bases; unmatched bases: 9. The length of the CDR3 is 15 residues. Germline V gene sequence: CDR1 DFQATT, CDR2 SNEGSKA (reference sequence). CDR3 amino acids: CSASNRDREIQPQHF. The CDR3 nucleotides are TGCAGTGCTAGTAACCGGGACAGGGAAATTCAGCCCCAGCATTTT.

This clonotype came up a few times. This CDR3 is CASSFRGGDVAKNIQYF. The CDR3 nucleotides read TGCGCCAGCAGCTTTAGGGGAGGAGACGTAGCCAAAAACATTCAGTACTTC. V is TRBV5-1 and J is TRBJ2-4, with a possible D match to TRBD2 (6 bases). V dropped 2 bases and J dropped 0 bases, with 15 bases sitting between them. Germline V gene sequence: CDR1 SGHRS, CDR2 YFSETQ. The CDR3 covers 17 residues.

At least ten counts were recorded for this clonotype. The chain is built from TRBV29-1 and TRBJ2-3, with D possibly being TRBD1 (5 bases). Germline values: CDR1 SQVTM, CDR2 ANQGSEA. CDR3 size: 12 residues. V gave up 5 bases and J gave up 5 bases, with 11 bases separating them. The CDR3 region has the DNA TGCAGCGTTTCCAGGGAAATAGATACGCAGTATTTT. As protein: CSVSREIDTQYF.

A remark on this clonotype: Relative to the germline gene, one junction end is altered; a read error may explain this. CDR3 in amino acids: CASSYSEVPFF. CDR3 coding DNA: TGTGCCAGCAGTTACTCCGAGGTACCCTTTTTT. This chain uses TRBV6-5 with TRBJ1-1; D is undetermined. Germline V gene lookup returns CDR1 MNHEY and CDR2 SVGAGI. There are 11 residues in the CDR3.

The V call is TRBV10-3, the J call TRBJ2-3; the D gene is possibly TRBD2 (5 bases). The germline V gene encodes CDR1 ENHRY and CDR2 SYGVKD. Trimming removed 6 bases from V and 2 bases from J, with 12 bases in between. The CDR3 length is 14 residues. In DNA form, the CDR3 reads TGTGCCATCAGCCCGGGAATGTCCACAGATACGCAGTATTTT. Residues: CAISPGMSTDTQYF.

The V call is TRBV7-6, the J call TRBJ2-7, with 13 bases aligning to TRBD2. The CDR3 runs to 17 residues. Germline V CDR1 and CDR2: SGHVS, FNYEAQ. The V segment lost 5 bases and the J segment 2 bases; nucleotides outside the gene matches: 9. This chain's CDR3 is CASSLGPGTSGAYEQYF. The CDR3, as DNA: TGTGCCAGCAGCCTCGGACCCGGGACTAGCGGGGCCTACGAGCAGTACTTC.